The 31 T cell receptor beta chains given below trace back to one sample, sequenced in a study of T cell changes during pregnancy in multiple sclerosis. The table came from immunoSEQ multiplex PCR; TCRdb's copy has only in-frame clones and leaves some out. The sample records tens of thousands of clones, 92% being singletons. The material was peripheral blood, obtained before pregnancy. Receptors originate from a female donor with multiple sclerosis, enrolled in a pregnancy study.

The CDR3 protein is CATSRSGNTEAFF. CDR3 in DNA: TGTGCCACCAGCAGGTCAGGAAACACTGAAGCTTTCTTT. The V and J genes are TRBV15 and TRBJ1-1; D is uncertain. V dropped 3 bases and J dropped 2 bases, with 7 bases sitting between them. The CDR3 contains 13 residues. Germline CDR1 and CDR2: LNHNV and YYDKDF (reference sequence).

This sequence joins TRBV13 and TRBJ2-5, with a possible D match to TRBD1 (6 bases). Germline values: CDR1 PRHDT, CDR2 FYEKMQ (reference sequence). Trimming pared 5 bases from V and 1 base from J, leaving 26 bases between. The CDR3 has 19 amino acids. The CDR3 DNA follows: TGTGCCAGCAGCCCACCCGGCTCCCCACCCCCAGGGGCCCAAGAGACCCAGTACTTC. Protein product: CASSPPGSPPPGAQETQYF.

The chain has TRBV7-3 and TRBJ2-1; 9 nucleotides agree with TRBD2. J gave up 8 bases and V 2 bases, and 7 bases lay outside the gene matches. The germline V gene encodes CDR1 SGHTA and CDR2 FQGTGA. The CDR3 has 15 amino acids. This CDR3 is CASSLRRGGLDEQFF. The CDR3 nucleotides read TGTGCCAGCAGCTTACGGCGGGGGGGCTTGGATGAGCAGTTCTTC.

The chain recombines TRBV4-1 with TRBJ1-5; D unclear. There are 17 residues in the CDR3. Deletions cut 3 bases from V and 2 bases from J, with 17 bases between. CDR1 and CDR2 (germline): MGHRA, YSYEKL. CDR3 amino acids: CASSQPGSRGGNQPQHF. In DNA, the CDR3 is TGCGCCAGCAGCCAGCCGGGATCCCGGGGAGGCAATCAGCCCCAGCATTTT.

CDR3 protein: CASSSGLRGYTF. The CDR3 DNA is TGTGCCAGCAGTTCAGGGCTTAGAGGCTACACCTTC. This chain uses TRBV2 with TRBJ1-2, with D perhaps TRBD1 (5 bases). Germline CDR1 SNHLY, CDR2 FYNNEI. V lost 5 bases and J 8 bases, leaving 12 bases between the germline ends. The CDR3 contains 12 residues.

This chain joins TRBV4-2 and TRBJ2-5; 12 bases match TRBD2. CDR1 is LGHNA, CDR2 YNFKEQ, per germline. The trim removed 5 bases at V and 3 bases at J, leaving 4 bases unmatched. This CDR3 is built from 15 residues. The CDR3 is CASSKTSGGKETQYF. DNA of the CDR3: TGTGCCAGCAGCAAAACTAGCGGGGGGAAAGAGACCCAGTACTTC.

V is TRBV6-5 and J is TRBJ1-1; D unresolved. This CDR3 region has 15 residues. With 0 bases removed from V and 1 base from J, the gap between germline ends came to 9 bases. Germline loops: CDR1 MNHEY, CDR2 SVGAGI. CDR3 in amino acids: CASSYSSLGNTEAFF. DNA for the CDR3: TGTGCCAGCAGTTACTCGAGTCTTGGGAACACTGAAGCTTTCTTT.

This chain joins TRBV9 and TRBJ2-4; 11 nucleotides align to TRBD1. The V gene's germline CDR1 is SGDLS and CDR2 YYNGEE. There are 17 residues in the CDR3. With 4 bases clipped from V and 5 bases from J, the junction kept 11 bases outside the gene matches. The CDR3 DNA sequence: TGTGCCAGCAGCCTTAACGGACAGGGGGCGTTCCAAAACATTCAGTACTTC. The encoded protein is CASSLNGQGAFQNIQYF.

The CDR3 DNA reads TGTGCCAGCAGACCGACAGGTACCTACGAGCAGTACTTC. It codes for CASRPTGTYEQYF. The chain is built from TRBV6-1 and TRBJ2-7; D is perhaps TRBD1 (6 bases). This CDR3 comprises 13 residues. Germline assignment: CDR1 MNHNS and CDR2 SASEGT. Trimming shortened V by 6 bases and J by 2 bases, and 11 bases separated the two germline ends.

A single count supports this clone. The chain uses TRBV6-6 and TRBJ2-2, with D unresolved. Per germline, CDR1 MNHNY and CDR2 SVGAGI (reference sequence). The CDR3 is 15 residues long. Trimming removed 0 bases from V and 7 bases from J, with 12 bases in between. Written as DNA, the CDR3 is TGTGCCAGCAGTTACTCTGCGGCAGACCTCGGGGAGCTGTTTTTT. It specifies CASSYSAADLGELFF.

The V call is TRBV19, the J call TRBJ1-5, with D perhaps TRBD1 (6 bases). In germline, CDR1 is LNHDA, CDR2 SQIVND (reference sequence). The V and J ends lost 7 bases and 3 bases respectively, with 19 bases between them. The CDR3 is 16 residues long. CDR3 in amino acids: CASKPEPDRPNQPQHF. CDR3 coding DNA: TGTGCCAGTAAGCCTGAACCGGACAGACCCAATCAGCCCCAGCATTTT.

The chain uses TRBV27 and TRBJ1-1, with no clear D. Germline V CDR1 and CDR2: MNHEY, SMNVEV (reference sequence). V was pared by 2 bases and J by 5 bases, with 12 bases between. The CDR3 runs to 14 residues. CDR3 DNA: TGTGCCAGCAGTTTAGGCAGGCGAGGGACTGAAGCTTTCTTT. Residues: CASSLGRRGTEAFF.

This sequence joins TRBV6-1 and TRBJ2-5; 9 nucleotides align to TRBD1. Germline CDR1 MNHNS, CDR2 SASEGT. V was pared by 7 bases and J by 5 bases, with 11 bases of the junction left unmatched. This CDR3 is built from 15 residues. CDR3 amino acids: CASIDGTGYRETQYF. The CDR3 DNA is TGTGCCAGCATAGATGGGACAGGGTATAGGGAGACCCAGTACTTC.

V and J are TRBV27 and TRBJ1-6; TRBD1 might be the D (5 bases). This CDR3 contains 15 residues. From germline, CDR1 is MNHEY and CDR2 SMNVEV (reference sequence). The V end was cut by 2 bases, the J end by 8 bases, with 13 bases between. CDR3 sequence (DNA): TGTGCCAGCAGTTTAGCGGGGGTAATGGATTCACCCCTCCACTTT. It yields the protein CASSLAGVMDSPLHF.

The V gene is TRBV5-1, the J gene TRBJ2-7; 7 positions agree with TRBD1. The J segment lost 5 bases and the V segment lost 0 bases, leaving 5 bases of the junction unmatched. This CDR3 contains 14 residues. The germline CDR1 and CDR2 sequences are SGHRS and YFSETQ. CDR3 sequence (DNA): TGCGCCAGCAGCTTGGGACAGGGAAGGAACGAGCAGTACTTC. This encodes CASSLGQGRNEQYF.

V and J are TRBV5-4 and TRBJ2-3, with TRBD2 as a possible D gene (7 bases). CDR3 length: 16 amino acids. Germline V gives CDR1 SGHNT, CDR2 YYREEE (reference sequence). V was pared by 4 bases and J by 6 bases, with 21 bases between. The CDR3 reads CASSAAFRGAPDTQYF. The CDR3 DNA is TGTGCCAGCAGCGCCGCCTTCCGGGGGGCCCCCGATACGCAGTATTTT.

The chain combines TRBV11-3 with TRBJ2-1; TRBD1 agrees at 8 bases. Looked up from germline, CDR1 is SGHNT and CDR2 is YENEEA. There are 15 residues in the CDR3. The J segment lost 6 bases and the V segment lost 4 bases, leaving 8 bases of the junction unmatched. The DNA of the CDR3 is TGTGCCAGCAGCTCGTTCCGGGACAGGTCCAATGAGCAGTTCTTC. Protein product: CASSSFRDRSNEQFF. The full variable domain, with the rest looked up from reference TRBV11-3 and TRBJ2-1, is EAGVVQSPRYKIIEKKQPVAFWCNPISGHNTLYWYLQNLGQGPELLIRYENEEAVDDSQLPKDRFSAERLKGVDSTLKIQPAELGDSAVYLCASSSFRDRSNEQFFGPGTRLTVL.

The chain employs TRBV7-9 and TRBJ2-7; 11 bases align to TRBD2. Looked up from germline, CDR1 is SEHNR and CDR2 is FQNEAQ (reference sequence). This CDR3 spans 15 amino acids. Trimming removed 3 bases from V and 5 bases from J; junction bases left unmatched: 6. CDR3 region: CASSLLLAGDDEQYF. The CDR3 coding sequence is TGTGCCAGCAGCTTGTTACTAGCGGGGGACGACGAGCAGTACTTC. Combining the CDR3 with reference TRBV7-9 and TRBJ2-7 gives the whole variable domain DTGVSQNPRHKITKRGQNVTFRCDPISEHNRLYWYRQTLGQGPEFLTYFQNEAQLEKSRLLSDRFSAERPKGSFSTLEIQRTEQGDSAMYLCASSLLLAGDDEQYFGPGTRLTVT.

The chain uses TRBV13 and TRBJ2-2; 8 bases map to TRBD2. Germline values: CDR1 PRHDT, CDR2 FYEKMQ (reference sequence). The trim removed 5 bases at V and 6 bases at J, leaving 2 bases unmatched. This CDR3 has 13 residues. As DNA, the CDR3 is TGTGCCAGCAGCCCCGGGAGGGCCGGGGAGCTGTTTTTT. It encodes CASSPGRAGELFF.

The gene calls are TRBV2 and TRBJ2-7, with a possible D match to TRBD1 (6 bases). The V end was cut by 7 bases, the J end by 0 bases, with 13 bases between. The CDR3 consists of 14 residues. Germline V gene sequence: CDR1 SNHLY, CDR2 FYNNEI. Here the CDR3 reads CASTFGTSSYEQYF. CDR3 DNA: TGTGCCAGCACCTTCGGGACATCCTCCTACGAGCAGTACTTC.

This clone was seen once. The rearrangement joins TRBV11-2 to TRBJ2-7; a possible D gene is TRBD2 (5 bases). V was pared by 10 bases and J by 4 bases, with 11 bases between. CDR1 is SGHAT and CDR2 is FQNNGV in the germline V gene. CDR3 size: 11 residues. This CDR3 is CATGTGYEQYF. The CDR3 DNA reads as TGTGCCACCGGTACGGGGTACGAGCAGTACTTC.

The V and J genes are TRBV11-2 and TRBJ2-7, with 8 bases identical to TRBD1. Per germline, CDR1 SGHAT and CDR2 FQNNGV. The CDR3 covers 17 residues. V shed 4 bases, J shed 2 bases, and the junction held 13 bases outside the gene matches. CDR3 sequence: CASSSPHDRGNTYEQYF. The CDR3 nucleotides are TGTGCCAGCAGCTCGCCGCACGACAGGGGTAACACCTACGAGCAGTACTTC.

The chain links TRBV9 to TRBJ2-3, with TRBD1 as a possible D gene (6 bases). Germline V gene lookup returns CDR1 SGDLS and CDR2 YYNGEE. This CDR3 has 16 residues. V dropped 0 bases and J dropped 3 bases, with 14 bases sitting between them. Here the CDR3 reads CASSVVAGAGTDTQYF. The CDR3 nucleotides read TGTGCCAGCAGCGTAGTGGCAGGGGCAGGGACAGATACGCAGTATTTT. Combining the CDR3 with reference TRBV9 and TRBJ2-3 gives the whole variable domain DSGVTQTPKHLITATGQRVTLRCSPRSGDLSVYWYQQSLDQGLQFLIQYYNGEERAKGNILERFSAQQFPDLHSELNLSSLELGDSALYFCASSVVAGAGTDTQYFGPGTRLTVL.

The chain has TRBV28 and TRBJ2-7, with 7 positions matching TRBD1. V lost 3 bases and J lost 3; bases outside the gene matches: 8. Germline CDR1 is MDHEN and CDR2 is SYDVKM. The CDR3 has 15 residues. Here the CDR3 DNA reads TGTGCCAGCAGTTTCTCGACAGGGATGCTCTACGAGCAGTACTTC. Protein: CASSFSTGMLYEQYF.

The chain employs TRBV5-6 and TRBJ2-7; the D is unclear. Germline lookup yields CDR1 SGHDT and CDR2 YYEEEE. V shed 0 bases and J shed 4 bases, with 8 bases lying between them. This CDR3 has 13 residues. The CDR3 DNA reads TGTGCCAGCAGCTTGGGCAGGCGATACGAGCAGTACTTC. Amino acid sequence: CASSLGRRYEQYF.

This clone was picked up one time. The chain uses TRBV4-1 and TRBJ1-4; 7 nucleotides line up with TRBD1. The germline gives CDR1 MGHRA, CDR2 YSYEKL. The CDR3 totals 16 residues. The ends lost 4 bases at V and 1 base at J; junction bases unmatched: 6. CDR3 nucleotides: TGCGCCAGCAGCCTTGTAAGGGGGCAAACTAATGAAAAACTGTTTTTT. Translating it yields CASSLVRGQTNEKLFF.

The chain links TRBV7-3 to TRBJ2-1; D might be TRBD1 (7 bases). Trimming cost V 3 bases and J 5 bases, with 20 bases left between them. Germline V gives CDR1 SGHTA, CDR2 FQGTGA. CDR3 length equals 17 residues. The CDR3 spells CASSFSGGPPPDNEQFF. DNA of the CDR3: TGTGCCAGCAGCTTCTCAGGGGGGCCGCCCCCCGACAATGAGCAGTTCTTC.

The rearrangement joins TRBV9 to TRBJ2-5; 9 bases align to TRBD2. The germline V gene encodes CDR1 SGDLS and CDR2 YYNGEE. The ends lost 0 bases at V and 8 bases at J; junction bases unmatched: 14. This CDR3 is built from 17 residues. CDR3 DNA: TGTGCCAGCAGCGTAGATTTACCTAGCGGGGTAAAAAGTACCCAGTACTTC. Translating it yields CASSVDLPSGVKSTQYF.

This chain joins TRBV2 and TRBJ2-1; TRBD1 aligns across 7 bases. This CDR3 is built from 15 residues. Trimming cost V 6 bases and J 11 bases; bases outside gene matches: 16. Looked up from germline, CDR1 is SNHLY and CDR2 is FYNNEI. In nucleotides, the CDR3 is TGTGCCAGCAGAACCCCCCAAATCGAGACAGGGCAGCAGTTCTTC. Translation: CASRTPQIETGQQFF.

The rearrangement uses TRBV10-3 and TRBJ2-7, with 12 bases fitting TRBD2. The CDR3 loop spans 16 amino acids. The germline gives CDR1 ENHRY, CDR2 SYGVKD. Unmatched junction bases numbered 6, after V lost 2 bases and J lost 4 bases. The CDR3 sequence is CAISERGLAGPYEQYF. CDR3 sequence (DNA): TGTGCCATCAGTGAGAGGGGACTAGCGGGCCCGTACGAGCAGTACTTC.

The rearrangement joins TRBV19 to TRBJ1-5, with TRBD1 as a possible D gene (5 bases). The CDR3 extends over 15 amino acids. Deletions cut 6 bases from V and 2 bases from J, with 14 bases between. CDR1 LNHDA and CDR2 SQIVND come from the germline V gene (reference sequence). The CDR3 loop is CASRIAGNRNQPQHF. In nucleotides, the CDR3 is TGTGCCAGTAGAATCGCAGGGAATCGCAATCAGCCCCAGCATTTT.